This is a list of T cell receptor beta chains from one sample in a study of regulatory T cells in long-lasting Graves disease. One entry per CDR3 protein, called by TCRdb with MiXCR from the multiplex PCR reads. Here the sample spans about 330,000 distinct CDR3 sequences, 16% being singletons. The same sample was also studied in work on T cells in Graves' hyperthyroidism and ophthalmopathy.

Specimen: peripheral blood mononuclear cells (PBMCs), collected at new diagnosis, from a patient treated with antithyroid drugs. The source of these receptors is a woman between 18 and 30 years old with Graves disease. CDR3s leave out the opening cysteine and the closing phenylalanine or tryptophan. The D gene is left open where the match is weak.

d_gene	v_gene	j_gene	CDR3aa
NA	TRBV20-1	TRBJ1-2	SARTSGAVHGYT
TRBD1	TRBV12-3/TRBV12-4	TRBJ1-2	ASSLRTGYGYT
NA	TRBV7-9	TRBJ2-7	ASSLVLNEQY
NA	TRBV6-1	TRBJ2-2	ASSHGSGTGELF
NA	TRBV19	TRBJ1-2	ASNIQASQDGYT
TRBD1	TRBV6-2/TRBV6-3	TRBJ2-7	ASSPMGQPYEQY
NA	TRBV12-3/TRBV12-4	TRBJ2-1	ASLRPGGSQF
TRBD1	TRBV5-5	TRBJ1-1	ASSLGTGGTEAF
NA	TRBV7-3	TRBJ2-1	ASSLGTGSRNEQF
TRBD2	TRBV4-2	TRBJ2-3	ASSGETGGGTDTQY
NA	TRBV11-2	TRBJ2-2	ASSFYPGSGDTGELF
NA	TRBV6-2/TRBV6-3	TRBJ1-5	ASSVLGGQPQH
TRBD2	TRBV25-1	TRBJ2-1	ASSEGASGLNEQF
NA	TRBV7-4	TRBJ2-7	ASSLWGRLYEQY
TRBD1	TRBV28	TRBJ2-7	ASSSPGQGAGEQY
NA	TRBV2	TRBJ2-2	ASRESKNTGELF
NA	TRBV6-2/TRBV6-3	TRBJ2-7	ATLRDISYEQY
TRBD2	TRBV4-2	TRBJ2-1	ASSSHTSGRGNEQF
NA	TRBV19	TRBJ2-1	ASSRVWGLNEQF
TRBD1	TRBV7-9	TRBJ2-3	ASPIRDRFPDTQY
NA	TRBV7-2	TRBJ1-4	ASSLRKFGQGYEKLF
NA	TRBV29-1	TRBJ1-2	SVGGYT
NA	TRBV18	TRBJ1-1	ASSPATEAF
TRBD2	TRBV28	TRBJ2-7	ASSYRGLAGDTYEQY
TRBD1	TRBV9	TRBJ1-1	ASSDHRTGMNTEAF
NA	TRBV2	TRBJ1-5	ASSDRMLGQPQH
NA	TRBV6-2/TRBV6-3	TRBJ1-5	ASTLQGFGQPQH
NA	TRBV19	TRBJ2-7	ASSRRDTYEQY
NA	TRBV5-4	TRBJ2-7	ASSLFVGRSGGPAYEQY
TRBD1	TRBV28	TRBJ1-5	ASRPGQGNNQPQH
NA	TRBV3-1	TRBJ1-2	ASSQEGQGKGYT
TRBD1	TRBV10-3	TRBJ1-1	ASGQPLNPEAF
TRBD2	TRBV2	TRBJ2-1	ASSYSGGGLNEQF
NA	TRBV24-1	TRBJ1-1	ATSGSGGLTEAF
NA	TRBV7-9	TRBJ2-1	ASSPGQPGDNEQF
NA	TRBV19	TRBJ2-7	ASSIQGFAYEQY
NA	TRBV6-2/TRBV6-3	TRBJ2-1	ASSYSIMRATYNNEQF